This passage covers 12 T cell receptor beta chains from one sample sequenced in a study of vaccination effects on CD4 cells after COVID-19. Isolation of CD4+ T cells took place after approximately 10 days of culture. Participants each got two BNT162b2 or mRNA-1273 vaccine doses. These receptors have no identified antigens. The repertoire was sequenced with immunoSEQ multiplex PCR; TCRdb's copy has only in-frame clones and lacks some. The data hold approximately 9,300 clones, with under 80% observed a single time. Here the sequenced sample was CD4+ T cells from PBMCs cultured without peptide, taken after COVID-19 vaccination. All receptors come from a human donor who received a COVID-19 vaccine.

This clone appeared a single time. The rearrangement uses TRBV28 and TRBJ2-3; D gene unclear. CDR1 and CDR2 (germline): MDHEN, SYDVKM. CDR3 length: 15 amino acids. Between the trimmed V and J ends, which lost 0 bases and 2 bases, there was a span of 9 bases. For the CDR3, the DNA is TGTGCCAGCAGTTTATGGACCGGAAACACAGATACGCAGTATTTT. Its protein product is CASSLWTGNTDTQYF. Full variable domain (remainder filled in from reference TRBV28 and TRBJ2-3): DVKVTQSSRYLVKRTGEKVFLECVQDMDHENMFWYRQDPGLGLRLIYFSYDVKMKEKGDIPEGYSVSREKKERFSLILESASTNQTSMYLCASSLWTGNTDTQYFGPGTRLTVL.

This clone was seen a few times. The genes are TRBV9 and TRBJ1-2, with unresolved D. V was shortened by 3 bases and J by 4 bases, with 10 bases between the two germline ends. CDR3 size: 13 residues. Germline V gene lookup returns CDR1 SGDLS and CDR2 YYNGEE. The CDR3 loop is CASSARTGYGYTF. The CDR3, as DNA: TGTGCCAGCAGCGCCCGGACGGGCTATGGCTACACCTTC.

V gene TRBV11-2 combines with J gene TRBJ2-3, with 9 bases aligning to TRBD2. The junction had 6 bases not matched to a gene; V was cut back by 4 bases and J by 4 bases. The CDR3 is 15 residues long. CDR1 is SGHAT and CDR2 is FQNNGV in the germline V gene. The CDR3 spells CASSYKTSGADTQYF. The CDR3 nucleotides read TGTGCCAGCAGCTATAAGACTAGCGGAGCAGATACGCAGTATTTT.

V and J are TRBV19 and TRBJ1-5; D call uncertain. Germline-derived CDR1 and CDR2 are LNHDA and SQIVND (reference sequence). Trimming stripped 3 bases from V and 6 bases from J, with 6 bases between. There are 12 residues in the CDR3. CDR3 sequence reads: CASSILGQPQHF. CDR3 bases: TGTGCCAGTAGTATTCTCGGTCAGCCCCAGCATTTT.

The rearrangement joins TRBV21-1 to TRBJ1-2. TRBV21-1 is flagged as a pseudogene. The CDR3 is 16 residues long. The CDR3 DNA reads as TGTGCCAGCAGCAAACAAAGTGGGGTTTTCGTGGATGGCTACACCTTC. This encodes CASSKQSGVFVDGYTF.

This clone has more than one count but fewer than ten. J is TRBJ1-6 and V is TRBV11-2; unclear D gene. The CDR3 covers 15 residues. V shed 7 bases and J shed 10 bases, with 20 bases lying between them. Germline-derived CDR1 and CDR2 are SGHAT and FQNNGV. The CDR3 protein is CASTLGEVRGSPLHF. The CDR3 nucleotides are TGTGCCAGCACCCTGGGTGAGGTCCGCGGGTCACCCCTCCACTTT.

This clone was found a few times. The V call is TRBV7-2, the J call TRBJ1-2; D is ambiguous. The CDR3 extends over 13 amino acids. The V end was cut by 6 bases, the J end by 4 bases, with 12 bases between. Germline CDR1 reads SGHTA; CDR2 reads FQGNSA. The CDR3 region is CASSSVGSYGYTF. The DNA for the CDR3 is TGTGCCAGCAGTAGCGTGGGTTCCTATGGCTACACCTTC.

The chain combines TRBV18 with TRBJ1-5; possible D gene TRBD1, 5 bases. Trimming took off 5 bases at V and 5 bases at J, with 13 bases between the two ends. Germline V gene data show CDR1 as KGHSH and CDR2 as LQKENI. The CDR3 contains 14 residues. CDR3 nucleotide sequence: TGTGCCAGCTCATTGACAGCTAATGATCAGCCCCAGCATTTT. It yields the protein CASSLTANDQPQHF. Combining the CDR3 with reference TRBV18 and TRBJ1-5 gives the whole variable domain NAGVMQNPRHLVRRRGQEARLRCSPMKGHSHVYWYRQLPEEGLKFMVYLQKENIIDESGMPKERFSAEFPKEGPSILRIQQVVRGDSAAYFCASSLTANDQPQHFGDGTRLSIL.

This chain uses TRBV9 with TRBJ2-7; 7 bases align to TRBD2. V trimming: 2 bases; J trimming: 0 bases; junction bases outside the gene matches: 5. CDR3 size: 15 residues. The germline gives CDR1 SGDLS, CDR2 YYNGEE. CDR3 sequence reads: CASSVGGTHSYEQYF. CDR3 DNA sequence: TGTGCCAGCAGCGTGGGAGGGACTCACTCCTACGAGCAGTACTTC.

This sequence joins TRBV5-1 and TRBJ2-7; 8 nucleotides agree with TRBD2. The trim removed 4 bases at V and 4 bases at J, leaving 7 bases unmatched. The V gene's germline CDR1 is SGHRS and CDR2 YFSETQ. The CDR3 runs 14 residues. The CDR3 spells CASSPGGGLYEQYF. The DNA of the CDR3 is TGCGCCAGCAGCCCCGGGGGGGGCTTGTACGAGCAGTACTTC.

This clone has just a few counts. This sequence joins TRBV7-9 and TRBJ2-3; a weak D match, TRBD2 (6 bases). CDR3 length: 16 residues. The germline V gene encodes CDR1 SEHNR and CDR2 FQNEAQ (reference sequence). V was trimmed by 5 bases and J by 3 bases, leaving 18 bases between them. Here the CDR3 reads CASSKGVVLATDTQYF. The CDR3 bases are TGTGCCAGCAGCAAAGGGGTTGTACTAGCAACAGATACGCAGTATTTT.

V usage is TRBV5-4 and J usage is TRBJ2-3; 9 nucleotides line up with TRBD2. The CDR3 is 17 amino acids. V trimming: 0 bases; J trimming: 1 base; junction bases outside the gene matches: 6. Germline V CDR1 and CDR2: SGHNT, YYREEE (reference sequence). In DNA form, the CDR3 reads TGTGCCAGCAGCTTGGAGGCTAGCGGGATAGGCACAGATACGCAGTATTTT. This codes for CASSLEASGIGTDTQYF. Full variable domain (remainder filled in from reference TRBV5-4 and TRBJ2-3): ETGVTQSPTHLIKTRGQQVTLRCSSQSGHNTVSWYQQALGQGPQFIFQYYREEENGRGNFPPRFSGLQFPNYSSELNVNALELDDSALYLCASSLEASGIGTDTQYFGPGTRLTVL.